One and the same sample provided the 18 T cell receptor beta chains below, sequenced in a study of control samples from healthy donors and cancer patients. This table comes from immunoSEQ multiplex PCR, and its TCRdb copy is limited to in-frame clones, with some not included. The data hold some 120,000 clones, with about 94% observed a single time. Input material: blood. Receptors originate from a man aged 25-45 years in good health.

The V call is TRBV28, the J call TRBJ1-4, with 7 nucleotides matching TRBD1. The CDR3 totals 15 residues. V dropped 7 bases and J dropped 6; count of bases not matched to a gene: 11. The germline CDR1 and CDR2 sequences are MDHEN and SYDVKM. CDR3 DNA: TGTGCCAGCACTTCTCGACAGGGAGGGTATGAAAAACTGTTTTTT. Protein product: CASTSRQGGYEKLFF.

The chain joins TRBV24-1 to TRBJ2-2; D tentatively fits TRBD1 or TRBD2 (6 bases each). Per germline, CDR1 KGHDR and CDR2 SFDVKD. Trimming shortened V by 0 bases and J by 5 bases, and 12 bases separated the two germline ends. The CDR3 is made up of 16 amino acids. CDR3 loop: CATSDLRGLGTGELFF. The CDR3, as DNA: TGTGCCACCAGTGATTTGCGGGGGCTTGGGACCGGGGAGCTGTTTTTT.

The rearrangement uses TRBV18 and TRBJ2-1; 10 bases match TRBD2. This CDR3 region has 17 residues. J lost 6 bases, V lost 3 bases, and 11 bases had no gene match. Germline loops: CDR1 KGHSH, CDR2 LQKENI. CDR3 sequence reads: CASSPRSGGALSNEQFF. The CDR3 DNA is TGTGCCAGCTCACCGCGAAGCGGGGGGGCACTTTCCAATGAGCAGTTCTTC. The whole variable domain, filled in from reference TRBV18 and TRBJ2-1, reads NAGVMQNPRHLVRRRGQEARLRCSPMKGHSHVYWYRQLPEEGLKFMVYLQKENIIDESGMPKERFSAEFPKEGPSILRIQQVVRGDSAAYFCASSPRSGGALSNEQFFGPGTRLTVL.

The chain recombines TRBV6-5 with TRBJ1-1, with a possible D match to TRBD1 (6 bases). The length of the CDR3 is 16 residues. V lost 2 bases and J 1 base, leaving 14 bases between the germline ends. Germline-derived CDR1 and CDR2 are MNHEY and SVGAGI. The CDR3 protein is CASSYTGVGQNTEAFF. CDR3 nucleotides: TGTGCCAGCAGTTACACGGGAGTGGGACAGAACACTGAAGCTTTCTTT.

This clone was observed a handful of times. This chain links TRBV30 with TRBJ2-2; no definite D call. The CDR3 is 11 amino acids. V gave up 1 base and J gave up 5 bases, with 2 bases separating them. CDR1 and CDR2 from the germline V gene are GTSNPN and SVGIG (reference sequence). CDR3 in amino acids: CAWSETGELFF. As DNA, the CDR3 is TGTGCCTGGAGTGAGACCGGGGAGCTGTTTTTT.

On this clone itself: This sample also contains other DNA sequences that code for the same CDR3. This chain uses TRBV9 with TRBJ1-1; D unclear. Germline V gene data show CDR1 as SGDLS and CDR2 as YYNGEE. The CDR3 runs 13 residues. Trimming left V 0 bases short and J 0 bases short, with 3 bases between. The CDR3 sequence: CASSVVVNTEAFF. CDR3 DNA: TGTGCCAGCAGCGTAGTTGTGAACACTGAAGCTTTCTTT. The full variable domain, in which reference TRBV9 and TRBJ1-1 provide the parts outside the CDR3, is DSGVTQTPKHLITATGQRVTLRCSPRSGDLSVYWYQQSLDQGLQFLIQYYNGEERAKGNILERFSAQQFPDLHSELNLSSLELGDSALYFCASSVVVNTEAFFGQGTRLTVV.

In its sample, this clone was seen once. The chain is built from TRBV30 and TRBJ2-5; 8 positions match TRBD2. The trim removed 0 bases at V and 4 bases at J, leaving 10 bases unmatched. The germline V gene encodes CDR1 GTSNPN and CDR2 SVGIG (reference sequence). The CDR3 consists of 16 residues. The CDR3 here is CAWSVGAPGGRETQYF. CDR3 sequence (DNA): TGTGCCTGGAGTGTAGGGGCCCCGGGGGGGCGAGAGACCCAGTACTTC.

This chain links TRBV5-1 with TRBJ1-4; TRBD1 matches 9 bases. This CDR3 is built from 14 residues. Germline CDR1 SGHRS, CDR2 YFSETQ. The V and J ends lost 4 bases and 7 bases, in that order; junction bases with no gene match: 5. This CDR3 reads CASSRTGVREKLFF. In DNA, the CDR3 is TGCGCCAGCAGCCGGACAGGGGTGCGTGAAAAACTGTTTTTT. Full variable domain (missing parts from reference TRBV5-1 and TRBJ1-4): KAGVTQTPRYLIKTRGQQVTLSCSPISGHRSVSWYQQTPGQGLQFLFEYFSETQRNKGNFPGRFSGRQFSNSRSEMNVSTLELGDSALYLCASSRTGVREKLFFGSGTQLSVL.

J is TRBJ1-2 and V is TRBV4-1; D remains unclear. Germline V gene sequence: CDR1 MGHRA, CDR2 YSYEKL. Trimming cost V 1 base and J 6 bases, with 6 bases left between them. The CDR3 sequence is 12 residues long. Written as DNA, the CDR3 is TGCGCCAGCAGCCAAGTCGGGGATGGCTACACCTTC. Encoded protein: CASSQVGDGYTF.

J is TRBJ2-5 and V is TRBV28; TRBD2 aligns across 7 bases. V shed 5 bases and J 0 bases; nucleotides not matched to a gene: 9. The CDR3 runs 16 residues. Germline V CDR1 and CDR2: MDHEN, SYDVKM. The DNA of the CDR3 is TGTGCCAGCAGTGTATCCGGGACTAACTACCAAGAGACCCAGTACTTC. Protein product: CASSVSGTNYQETQYF.

The V gene is TRBV6-2 or TRBV6-3, the J gene TRBJ2-6, with D uncertain. The V gene's germline CDR1 is MNHEY and CDR2 SVGEGT. The CDR3 runs 17 residues. V was clipped by 0 bases and J by 3 bases, with 12 bases between them. As DNA, the CDR3 is TGTGCCAGCAGTTACTCACCGATGGGGTTTGGGGCCAACGTCCTGACTTTC. This encodes CASSYSPMGFGANVLTF.

The gene calls are TRBV28 and TRBJ1-5, with 7 positions matching TRBD1. V lost 6 bases to trimming and J lost 5 bases; unmatched junction nucleotides: 10. The length of the CDR3 is 15 residues. In germline, CDR1 is MDHEN, CDR2 SYDVKM. CDR3 DNA: TGTGCCAGCAGAAGAGGAGGGGGCAGCGATCAGCCCCAGCATTTT. Translation: CASRRGGGSDQPQHF.

This clone came up once. The V gene is TRBV2, the J gene TRBJ2-1; TRBD2 matches 9 bases. This CDR3 spans 16 amino acids. V was clipped by 8 bases and J by 1 base; unmatched bases: 9. Germline loops: CDR1 SNHLY, CDR2 FYNNEI. The CDR3 reads CASSRRGGLSYNEQFF. The CDR3 region has the DNA TGTGCCAGCTCGAGGCGGGGGGGCTTATCCTACAATGAGCAGTTCTTC.

This clone was counted once. The rearrangement joins TRBV7-2 to TRBJ2-1, with TRBD2 identical over 10 bases. V lost 5 bases to trimming and J lost 5 bases; unmatched junction nucleotides: 6. Looked up from germline, CDR1 is SGHTA and CDR2 is FQGNSA. This CDR3 is 15 amino acids long. CDR3 protein: CASSRGTSVDNEQFF. CDR3 DNA: TGTGCCAGCAGCCGGGGGACTAGCGTCGACAATGAGCAGTTCTTC.

For the CDR3, the DNA is TGTGCCAGCAGCCAAGGGCGGGGGGCGGTCAATGAGCAGTTCTTC. Residues: CASSQGRGAVNEQFF. The chain couples TRBV3-1 (or the pseudogene TRBV3-2) to TRBJ2-1; 8 nucleotides line up with TRBD2. Germline assignment: CDR1 LGHDT and CDR2 YNNKEL (reference sequence). This CDR3 has 15 residues. Trimming cost V 1 base and J 6 bases; bases outside gene matches: 5.

The V call is TRBV15, the J call TRBJ2-1, with TRBD1 identical over 8 bases. This CDR3 is built from 19 residues. The germline V gene encodes CDR1 LNHNV and CDR2 YYDKDF (reference sequence). The V gene end was trimmed by 3 bases and the J gene end by 4 bases; junction bases not matched to a gene: 17. CDR3 nucleotides: TGTGCCACCAGCAGCACGACAGGGGTCGGAGGGGGAGGATACAATGAGCAGTTCTTC. Translation: CATSSTTGVGGGGYNEQFF.

The rearrangement links TRBV2 to TRBJ2-5; D may be TRBD1 (5 bases). The CDR3 length is 15 residues. Deletions cut 6 bases from V and 2 bases from J, with 16 bases between. Per the germline V gene, CDR1 is SNHLY and CDR2 is FYNNEI. CDR3 region: CASSRDRSGQETQYF. DNA of the CDR3: TGTGCCAGCAGCAGGGATCGTTCCGGACAAGAGACCCAGTACTTC.

The chain recombines TRBV15 with TRBJ1-1; D perhaps matches TRBD1 (5 bases). CDR1 and CDR2 from the germline V gene are LNHNV and YYDKDF (reference sequence). The CDR3 extends over 14 amino acids. Trimming took 5 bases from V and 0 from J, leaving 10 bases between them. In DNA form, the CDR3 reads TGTGCCACCAGCCGGGGACCGATGAACACTGAAGCTTTCTTT. The encoded protein is CATSRGPMNTEAFF.